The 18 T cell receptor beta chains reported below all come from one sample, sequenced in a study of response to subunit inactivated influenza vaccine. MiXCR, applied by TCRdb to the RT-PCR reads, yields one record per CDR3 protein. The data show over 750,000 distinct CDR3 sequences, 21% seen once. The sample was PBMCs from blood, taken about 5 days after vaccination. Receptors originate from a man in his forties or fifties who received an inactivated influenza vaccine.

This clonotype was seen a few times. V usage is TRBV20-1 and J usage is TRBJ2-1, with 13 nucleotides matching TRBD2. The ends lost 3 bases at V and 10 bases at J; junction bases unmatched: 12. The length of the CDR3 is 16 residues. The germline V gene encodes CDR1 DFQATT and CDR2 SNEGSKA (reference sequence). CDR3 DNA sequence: TGCAGTGCTAGGGGGACTAGCGGGGACGCCGCTTGGGAGCAGTTCTTC. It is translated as CSARGTSGDAAWEQFF.

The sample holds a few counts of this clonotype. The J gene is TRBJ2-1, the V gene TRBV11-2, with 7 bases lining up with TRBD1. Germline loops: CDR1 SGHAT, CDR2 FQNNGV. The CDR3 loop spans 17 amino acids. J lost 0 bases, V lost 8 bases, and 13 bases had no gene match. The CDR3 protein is CASEETGTASSYNEQFF. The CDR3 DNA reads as TGTGCCAGCGAAGAGACAGGGACAGCCAGCTCCTACAATGAGCAGTTCTTC.

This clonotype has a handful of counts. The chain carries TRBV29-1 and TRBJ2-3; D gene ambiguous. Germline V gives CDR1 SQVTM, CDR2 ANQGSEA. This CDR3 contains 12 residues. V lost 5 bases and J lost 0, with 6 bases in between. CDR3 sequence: CSVIWSTDTQYF. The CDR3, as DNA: TGCAGCGTTATCTGGAGCACAGATACGCAGTATTTT.

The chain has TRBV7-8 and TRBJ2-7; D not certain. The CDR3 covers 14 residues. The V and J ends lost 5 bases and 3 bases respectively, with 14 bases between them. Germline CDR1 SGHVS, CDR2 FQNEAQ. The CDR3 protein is CASSHGPSNYEQYF. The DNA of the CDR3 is TGTGCCAGCAGCCATGGCCCTTCGAACTACGAGCAGTACTTC.

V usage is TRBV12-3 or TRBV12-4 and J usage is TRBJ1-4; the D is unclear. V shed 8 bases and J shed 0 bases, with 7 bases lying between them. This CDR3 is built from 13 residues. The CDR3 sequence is CASAPSTNEKLFF. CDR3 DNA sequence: TGTGCCAGCGCGCCCTCAACTAATGAAAAACTGTTTTTT.

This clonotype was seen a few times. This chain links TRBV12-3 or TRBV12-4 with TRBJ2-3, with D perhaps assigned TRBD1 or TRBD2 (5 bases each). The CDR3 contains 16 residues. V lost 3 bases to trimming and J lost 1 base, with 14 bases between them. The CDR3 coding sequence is TGTGCCAGCAGTTTTTCTTGGGACCCGGGCACAGATACGCAGTATTTT. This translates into CASSFSWDPGTDTQYF.

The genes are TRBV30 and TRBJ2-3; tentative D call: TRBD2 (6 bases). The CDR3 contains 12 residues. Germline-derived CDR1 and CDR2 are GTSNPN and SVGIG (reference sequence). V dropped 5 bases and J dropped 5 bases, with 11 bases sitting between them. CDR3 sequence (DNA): TGTGCCTGGGACGGGGGTATAGATACGCAGTATTTT. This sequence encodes CAWDGGIDTQYF.

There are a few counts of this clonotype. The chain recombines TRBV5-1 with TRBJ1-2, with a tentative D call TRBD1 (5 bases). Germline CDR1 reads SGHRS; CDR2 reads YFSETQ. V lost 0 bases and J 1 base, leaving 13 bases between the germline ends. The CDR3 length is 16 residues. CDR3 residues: CASSLDGGIGNYGYTF. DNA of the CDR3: TGCGCCAGCAGCTTGGACGGGGGAATTGGTAACTATGGCTACACCTTC.

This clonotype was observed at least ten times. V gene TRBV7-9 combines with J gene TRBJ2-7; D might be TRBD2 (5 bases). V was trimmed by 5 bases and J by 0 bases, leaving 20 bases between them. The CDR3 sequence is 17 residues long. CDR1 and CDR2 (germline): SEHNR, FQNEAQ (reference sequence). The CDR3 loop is CASSPSGLGMSSYEQYF. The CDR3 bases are TGTGCCAGCAGCCCTTCGGGGTTGGGGATGAGCTCCTACGAGCAGTACTTC. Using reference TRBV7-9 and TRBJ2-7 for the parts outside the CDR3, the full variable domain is DTGVSQNPRHKITKRGQNVTFRCDPISEHNRLYWYRQTLGQGPEFLTYFQNEAQLEKSRLLSDRFSAERPKGSFSTLEIQRTEQGDSAMYLCASSPSGLGMSSYEQYFGPGTRLTVT.

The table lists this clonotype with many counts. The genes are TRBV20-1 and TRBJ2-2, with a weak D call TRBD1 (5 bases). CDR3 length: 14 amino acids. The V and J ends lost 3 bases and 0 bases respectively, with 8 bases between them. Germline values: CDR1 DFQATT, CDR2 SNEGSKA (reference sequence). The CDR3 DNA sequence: TGCAGTGCTAGGTCAGGGTCGAACACCGGGGAGCTGTTTTTT. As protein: CSARSGSNTGELFF.

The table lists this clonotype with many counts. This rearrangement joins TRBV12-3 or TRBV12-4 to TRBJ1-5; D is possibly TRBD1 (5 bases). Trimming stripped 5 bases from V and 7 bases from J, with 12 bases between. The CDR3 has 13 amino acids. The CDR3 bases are TGTGCCAGCAGTCCGGGACGAAGACAGCCCCAGCATTTT. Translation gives CASSPGRRQPQHF.

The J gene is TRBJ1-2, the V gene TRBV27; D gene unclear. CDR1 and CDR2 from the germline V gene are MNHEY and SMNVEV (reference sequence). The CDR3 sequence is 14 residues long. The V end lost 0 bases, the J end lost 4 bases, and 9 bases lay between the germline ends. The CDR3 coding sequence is TGTGCCAGCAGTTTATCGGAGGGAGTCTATGGCTACACCTTC. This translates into CASSLSEGVYGYTF.

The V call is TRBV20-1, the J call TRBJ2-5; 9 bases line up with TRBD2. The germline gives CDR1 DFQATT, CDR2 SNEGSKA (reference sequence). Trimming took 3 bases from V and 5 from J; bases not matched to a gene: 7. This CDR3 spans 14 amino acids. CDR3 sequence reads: CSARAIAGEETQYF. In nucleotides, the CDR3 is TGCAGTGCTAGGGCTATAGCGGGGGAGGAGACCCAGTACTTC.

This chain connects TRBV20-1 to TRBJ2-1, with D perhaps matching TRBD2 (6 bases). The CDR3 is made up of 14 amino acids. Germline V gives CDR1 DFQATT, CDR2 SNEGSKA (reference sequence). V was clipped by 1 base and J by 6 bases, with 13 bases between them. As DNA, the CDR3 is TGCAGTGCTAGAGTTTTAAGGGGAGGCAATGAGCAGTTCTTC. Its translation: CSARVLRGGNEQFF.

The CDR3 DNA reads as TGTGCCAGCAGCGGGGTTAACGAGCAGTACTTC. It is translated as CASSGVNEQYF. The chain couples TRBV5-5 to TRBJ2-7; D gene unclear. Trimming stripped 4 bases from V and 5 bases from J, with 7 bases between. CDR1 is SGHKS, CDR2 YYEKEE, per germline (reference sequence). CDR3 length: 11 amino acids.

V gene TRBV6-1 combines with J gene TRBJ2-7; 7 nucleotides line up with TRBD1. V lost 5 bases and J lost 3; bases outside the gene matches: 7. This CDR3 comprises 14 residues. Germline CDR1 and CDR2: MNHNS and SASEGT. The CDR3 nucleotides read TGTGCCAGCAGTAAAGACAGGGTGGGCTACGAGCAGTACTTC. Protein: CASSKDRVGYEQYF.

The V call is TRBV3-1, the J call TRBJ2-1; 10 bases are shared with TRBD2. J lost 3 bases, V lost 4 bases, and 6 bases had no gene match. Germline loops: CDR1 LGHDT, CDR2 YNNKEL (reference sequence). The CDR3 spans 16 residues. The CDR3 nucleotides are TGTGCCAGCAGCCCAGCGGGAGGGGTGGTCTACAATGAGCAGTTCTTC. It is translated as CASSPAGGVVYNEQFF.

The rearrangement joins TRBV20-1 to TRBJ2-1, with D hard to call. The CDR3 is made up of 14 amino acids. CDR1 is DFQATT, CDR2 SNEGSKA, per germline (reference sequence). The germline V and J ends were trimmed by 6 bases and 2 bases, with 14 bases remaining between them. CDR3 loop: CSAAGPPTYNEQFF. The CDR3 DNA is TGCAGTGCCGCAGGTCCCCCTACCTACAATGAGCAGTTCTTC.